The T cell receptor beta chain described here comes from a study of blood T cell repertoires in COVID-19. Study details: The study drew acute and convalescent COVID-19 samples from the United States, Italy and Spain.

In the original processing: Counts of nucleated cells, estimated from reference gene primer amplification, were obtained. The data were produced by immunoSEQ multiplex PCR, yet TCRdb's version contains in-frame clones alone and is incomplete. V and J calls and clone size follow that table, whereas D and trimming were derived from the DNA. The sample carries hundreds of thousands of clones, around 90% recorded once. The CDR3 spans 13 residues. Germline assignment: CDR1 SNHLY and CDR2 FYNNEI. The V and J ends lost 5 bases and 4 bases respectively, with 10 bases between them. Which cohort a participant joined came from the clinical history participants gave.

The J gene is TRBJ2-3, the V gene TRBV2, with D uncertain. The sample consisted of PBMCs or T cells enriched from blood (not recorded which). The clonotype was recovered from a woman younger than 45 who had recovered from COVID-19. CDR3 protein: CASSLRVPDTQYF. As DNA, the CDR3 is TGTGCCAGCAGTCTGCGCGTGCCAGATACGCAGTATTTT.